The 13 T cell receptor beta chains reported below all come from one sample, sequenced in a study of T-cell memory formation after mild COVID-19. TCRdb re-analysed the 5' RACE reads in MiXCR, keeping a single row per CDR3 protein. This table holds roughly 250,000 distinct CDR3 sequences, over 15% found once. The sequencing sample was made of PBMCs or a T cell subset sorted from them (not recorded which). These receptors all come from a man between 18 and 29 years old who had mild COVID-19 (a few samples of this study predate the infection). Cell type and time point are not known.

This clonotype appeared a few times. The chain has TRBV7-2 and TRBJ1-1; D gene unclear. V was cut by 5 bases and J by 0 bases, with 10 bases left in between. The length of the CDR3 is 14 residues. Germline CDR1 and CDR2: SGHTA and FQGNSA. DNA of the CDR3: TGTGCCAGCAGCCGGGGAGGCCTGAACACTGAAGCTTTCTTT. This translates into CASSRGGLNTEAFF.

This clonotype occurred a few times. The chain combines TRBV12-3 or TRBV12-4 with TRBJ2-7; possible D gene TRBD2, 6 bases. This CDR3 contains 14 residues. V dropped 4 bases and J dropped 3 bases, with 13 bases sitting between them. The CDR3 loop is CASSSGVGGYEQYF. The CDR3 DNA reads TGTGCCAGCAGTTCTGGAGTGGGGGGCTACGAGCAGTACTTC.

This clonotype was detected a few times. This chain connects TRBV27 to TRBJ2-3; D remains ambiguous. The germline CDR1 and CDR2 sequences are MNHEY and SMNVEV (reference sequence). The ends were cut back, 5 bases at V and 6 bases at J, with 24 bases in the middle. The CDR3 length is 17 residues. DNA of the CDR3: TGTGCCAGCAGTCCCCGCGAACCCCCGTCTCTGAGGGATACGCAGTATTTT. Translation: CASSPREPPSLRDTQYF.

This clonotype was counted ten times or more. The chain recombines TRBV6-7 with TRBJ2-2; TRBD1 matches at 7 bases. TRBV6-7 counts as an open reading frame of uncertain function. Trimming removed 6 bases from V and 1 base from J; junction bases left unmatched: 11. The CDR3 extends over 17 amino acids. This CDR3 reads CASSATSGTENTGELFF. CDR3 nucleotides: TGTGCCAGCAGCGCCACCTCCGGGACAGAGAACACCGGGGAGCTGTTTTTT.

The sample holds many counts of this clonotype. CDR3 amino acids: CASSFQGPNSPLHF. DNA of the CDR3: TGTGCCAGCAGTTTTCAGGGGCCCAATTCACCCCTCCACTTT. The gene calls are TRBV12-3 or TRBV12-4 and TRBJ1-6; D perhaps matches TRBD1 (6 bases). CDR3 length: 14 residues. V lost 3 bases and J 7 bases, leaving 10 bases between the germline ends.

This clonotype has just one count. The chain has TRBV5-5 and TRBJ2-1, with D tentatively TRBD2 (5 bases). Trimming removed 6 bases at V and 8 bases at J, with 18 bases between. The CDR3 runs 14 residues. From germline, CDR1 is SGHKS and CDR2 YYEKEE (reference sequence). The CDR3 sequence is CASNLAWGSHEQFF. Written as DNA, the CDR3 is TGTGCCAGCAACCTAGCTTGGGGATCTCATGAGCAGTTCTTC.

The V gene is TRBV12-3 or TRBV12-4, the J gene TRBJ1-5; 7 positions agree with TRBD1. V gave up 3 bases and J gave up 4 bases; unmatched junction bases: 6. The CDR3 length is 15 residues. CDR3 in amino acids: CASSFRQGVNQPQHF. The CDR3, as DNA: TGTGCCAGCAGTTTCCGGCAGGGGGTAAATCAGCCCCAGCATTTT.

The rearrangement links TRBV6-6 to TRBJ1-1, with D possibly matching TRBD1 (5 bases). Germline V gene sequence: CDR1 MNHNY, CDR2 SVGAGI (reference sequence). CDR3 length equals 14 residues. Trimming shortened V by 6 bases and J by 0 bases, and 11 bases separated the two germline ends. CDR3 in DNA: TGTGCCAGCAGCTACAGGCCCTTGAACACTGAAGCTTTCTTT. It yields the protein CASSYRPLNTEAFF.

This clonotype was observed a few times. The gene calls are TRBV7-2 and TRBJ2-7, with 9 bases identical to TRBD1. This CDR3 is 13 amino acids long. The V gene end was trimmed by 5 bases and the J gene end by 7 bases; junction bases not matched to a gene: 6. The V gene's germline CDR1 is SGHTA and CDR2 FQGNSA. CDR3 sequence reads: CASSAYRGQEQYV. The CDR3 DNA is TGTGCCAGCAGCGCCTACAGGGGGCAAGAGCAGTACGTC.

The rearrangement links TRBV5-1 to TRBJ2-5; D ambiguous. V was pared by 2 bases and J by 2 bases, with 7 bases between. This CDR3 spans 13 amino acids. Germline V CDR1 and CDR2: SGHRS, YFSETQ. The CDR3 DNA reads TGCGCCAGCAGCTTCCGGGTTCAAGAGACCCAGTACTTC. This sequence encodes CASSFRVQETQYF.

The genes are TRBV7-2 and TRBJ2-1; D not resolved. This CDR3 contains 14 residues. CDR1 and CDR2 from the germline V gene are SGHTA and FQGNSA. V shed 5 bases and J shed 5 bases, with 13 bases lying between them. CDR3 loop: CASSPNYFNNEQFF. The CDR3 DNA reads TGTGCCAGCAGCCCCAACTACTTTAACAATGAGCAGTTCTTC.

The CDR3 loop reads CATSDGGANVLTF. CDR3 in DNA: TGTGCCACCAGTGATGGTGGGGCCAACGTCCTGACTTTC. The chain couples TRBV24-1 to TRBJ2-6, with D uncertain. Looked up from germline, CDR1 is KGHDR and CDR2 is SFDVKD. The CDR3 runs to 13 residues. Deletions cut 3 bases from V and 3 bases from J, with 2 bases between.

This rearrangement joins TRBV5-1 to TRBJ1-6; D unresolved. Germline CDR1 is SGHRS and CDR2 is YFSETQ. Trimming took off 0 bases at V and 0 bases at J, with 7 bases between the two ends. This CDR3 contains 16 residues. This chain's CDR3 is CASSLGQVSYNSPLHF. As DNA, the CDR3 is TGCGCCAGCAGCTTGGGGCAGGTCTCCTATAATTCACCCCTCCACTTT.